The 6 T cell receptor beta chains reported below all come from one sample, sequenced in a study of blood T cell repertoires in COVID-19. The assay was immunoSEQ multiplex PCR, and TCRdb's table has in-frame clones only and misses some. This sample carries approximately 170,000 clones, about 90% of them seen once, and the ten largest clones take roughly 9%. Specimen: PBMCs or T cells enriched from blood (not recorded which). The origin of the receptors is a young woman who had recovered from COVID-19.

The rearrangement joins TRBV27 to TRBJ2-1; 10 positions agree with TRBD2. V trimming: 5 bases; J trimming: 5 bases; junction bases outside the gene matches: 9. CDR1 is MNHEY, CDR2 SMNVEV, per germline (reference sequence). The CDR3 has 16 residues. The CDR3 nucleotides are TGTGCCAGCAGTACCAGGACTAGCGGATTAAACAATGAGCAGTTCTTC. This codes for CASSTRTSGLNNEQFF.

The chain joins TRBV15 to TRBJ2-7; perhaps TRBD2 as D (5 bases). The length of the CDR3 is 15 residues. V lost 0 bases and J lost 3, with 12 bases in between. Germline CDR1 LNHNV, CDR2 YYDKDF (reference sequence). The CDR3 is CATSRDEGLGYEQYF. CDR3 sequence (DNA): TGTGCCACCAGCAGAGATGAGGGCTTGGGCTACGAGCAGTACTTC.

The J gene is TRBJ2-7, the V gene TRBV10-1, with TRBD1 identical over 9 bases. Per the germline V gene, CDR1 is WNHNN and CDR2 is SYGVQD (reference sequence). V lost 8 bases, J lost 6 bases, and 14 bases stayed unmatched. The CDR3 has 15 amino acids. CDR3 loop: CASSRNPGTGFEQYF. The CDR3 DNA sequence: TGCGCCAGCTCCCGGAACCCTGGGACAGGGTTCGAGCAGTACTTC.

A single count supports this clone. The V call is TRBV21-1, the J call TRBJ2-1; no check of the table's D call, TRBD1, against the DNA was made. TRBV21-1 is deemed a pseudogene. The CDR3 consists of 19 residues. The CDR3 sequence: CASSNFRDNPELDHNEQFF. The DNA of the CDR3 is TGTGCCAGCAGCAACTTCCGGGACAACCCGGAGTTGGACCACAATGAGCAGTTCTTC.

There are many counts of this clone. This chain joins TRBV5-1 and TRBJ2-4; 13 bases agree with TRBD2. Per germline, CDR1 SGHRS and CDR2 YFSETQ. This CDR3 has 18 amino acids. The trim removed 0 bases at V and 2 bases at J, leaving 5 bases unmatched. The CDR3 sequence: CASSLETSGRMTKNIQYF. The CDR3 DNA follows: TGCGCCAGCAGCTTGGAGACTAGCGGGAGGATGACCAAAAACATTCAGTACTTC.

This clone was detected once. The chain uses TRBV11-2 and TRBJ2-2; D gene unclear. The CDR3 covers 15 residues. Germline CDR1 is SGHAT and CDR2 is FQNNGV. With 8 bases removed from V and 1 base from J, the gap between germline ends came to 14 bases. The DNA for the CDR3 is TGTGCCAGCCCCTTGGCGAGGAAGAACACCGGGGAGCTGTTTTTT. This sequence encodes CASPLARKNTGELFF.